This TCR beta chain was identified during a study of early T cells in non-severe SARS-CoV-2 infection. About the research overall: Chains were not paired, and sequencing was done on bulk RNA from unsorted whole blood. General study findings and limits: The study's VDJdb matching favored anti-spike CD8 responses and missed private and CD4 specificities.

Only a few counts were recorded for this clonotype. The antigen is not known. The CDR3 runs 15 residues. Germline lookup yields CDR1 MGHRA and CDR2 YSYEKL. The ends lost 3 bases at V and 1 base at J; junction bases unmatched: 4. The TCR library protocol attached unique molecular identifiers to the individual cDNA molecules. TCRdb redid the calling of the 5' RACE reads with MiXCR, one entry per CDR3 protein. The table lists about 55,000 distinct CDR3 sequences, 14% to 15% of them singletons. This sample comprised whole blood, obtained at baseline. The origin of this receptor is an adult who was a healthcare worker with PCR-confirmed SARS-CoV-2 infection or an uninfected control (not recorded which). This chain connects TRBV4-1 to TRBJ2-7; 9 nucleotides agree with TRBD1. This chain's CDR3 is CASSHRQGGSYEQYF. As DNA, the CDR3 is TGCGCCAGCAGCCACCGACAGGGGGGTTCCTACGAGCAGTACTTC.